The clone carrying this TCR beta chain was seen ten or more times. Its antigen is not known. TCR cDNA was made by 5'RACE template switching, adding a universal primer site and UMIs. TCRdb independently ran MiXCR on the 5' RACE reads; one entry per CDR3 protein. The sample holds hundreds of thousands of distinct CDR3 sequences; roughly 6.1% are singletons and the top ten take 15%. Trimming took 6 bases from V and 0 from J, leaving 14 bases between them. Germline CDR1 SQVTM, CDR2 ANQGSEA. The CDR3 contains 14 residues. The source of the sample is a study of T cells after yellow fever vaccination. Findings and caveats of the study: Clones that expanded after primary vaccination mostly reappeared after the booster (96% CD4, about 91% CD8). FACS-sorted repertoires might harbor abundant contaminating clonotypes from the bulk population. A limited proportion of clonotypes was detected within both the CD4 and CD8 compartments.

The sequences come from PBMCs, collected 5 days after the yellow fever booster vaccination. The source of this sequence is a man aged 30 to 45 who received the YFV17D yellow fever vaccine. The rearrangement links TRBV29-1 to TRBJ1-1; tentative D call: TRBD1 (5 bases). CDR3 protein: CSVDSGLLNTEAFF. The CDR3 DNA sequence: TGCAGCGTGGATTCGGGGCTCTTGAACACTGAAGCTTTCTTT. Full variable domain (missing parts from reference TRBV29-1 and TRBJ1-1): SAVISQKPSRDICQRGTSLTIQCQVDSQVTMMFWYRQQPGQSLTLIATANQGSEATYESGFVIDKFPISRPNLTFSTLTVSNMSPEDSSIYLCSVDSGLLNTEAFFGQGTRLTVV.